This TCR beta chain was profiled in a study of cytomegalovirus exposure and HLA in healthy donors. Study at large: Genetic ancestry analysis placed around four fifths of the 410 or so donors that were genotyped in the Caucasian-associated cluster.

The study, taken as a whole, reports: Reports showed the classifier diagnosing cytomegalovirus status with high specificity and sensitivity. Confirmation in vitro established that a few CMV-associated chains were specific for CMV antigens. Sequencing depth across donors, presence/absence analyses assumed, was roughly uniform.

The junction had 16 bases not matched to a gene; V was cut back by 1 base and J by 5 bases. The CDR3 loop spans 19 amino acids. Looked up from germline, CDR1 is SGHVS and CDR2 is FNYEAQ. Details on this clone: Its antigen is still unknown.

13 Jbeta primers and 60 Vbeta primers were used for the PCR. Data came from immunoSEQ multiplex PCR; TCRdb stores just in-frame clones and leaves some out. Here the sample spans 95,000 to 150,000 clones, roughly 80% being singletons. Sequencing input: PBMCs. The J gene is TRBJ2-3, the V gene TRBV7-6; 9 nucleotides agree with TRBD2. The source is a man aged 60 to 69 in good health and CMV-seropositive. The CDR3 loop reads CASSLVSVGAGGHGDTQYF. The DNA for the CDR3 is TGTGCCAGCAGCTTAGTGTCGGTCGGGGCGGGAGGGCATGGAGATACGCAGTATTTT.